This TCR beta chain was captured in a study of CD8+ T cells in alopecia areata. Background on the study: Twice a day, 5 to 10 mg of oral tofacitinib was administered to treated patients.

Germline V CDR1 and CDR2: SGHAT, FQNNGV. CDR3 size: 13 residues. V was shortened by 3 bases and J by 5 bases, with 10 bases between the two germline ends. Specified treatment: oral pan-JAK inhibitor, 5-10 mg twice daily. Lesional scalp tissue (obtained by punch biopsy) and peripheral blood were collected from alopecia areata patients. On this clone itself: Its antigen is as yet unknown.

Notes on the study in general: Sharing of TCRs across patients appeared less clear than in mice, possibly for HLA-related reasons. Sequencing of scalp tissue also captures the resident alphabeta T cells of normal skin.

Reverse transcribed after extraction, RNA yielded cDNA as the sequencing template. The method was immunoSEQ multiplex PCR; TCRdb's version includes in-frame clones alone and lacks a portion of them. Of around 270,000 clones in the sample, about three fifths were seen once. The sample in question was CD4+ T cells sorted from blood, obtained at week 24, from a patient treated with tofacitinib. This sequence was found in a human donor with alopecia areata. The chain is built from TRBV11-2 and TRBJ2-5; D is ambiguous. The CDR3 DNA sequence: TGTGCCAGCAGCTTGATTGGGTCGGAGACCCAGTACTTC. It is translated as CASSLIGSETQYF.